A selection of T cell receptor beta chains follows, all from one sample in a study of CXCR3-negative and CXCR3-positive naive CD8 T cells. TCRdb reprocessed the 5' RACE reads, keeping one entry per CDR3 protein, no DNA. The sample yields tens of thousands of distinct CDR3 sequences, of which the top ten take up about 10%. The sample comprised memory CD8+ T cells from blood. Receptor source: a human donor in good health. Some clones in this sample may be carry-over from other donors' samples. The CDR3 runs from the conserved cysteine through the conserved F or W. Clone size is shown for a subset of rows, as once, few, many or a class of expanded clone.

NA	TRBJ1-1	TRBV14	CASSQAFGPRANTEAFF
NA	TRBJ1-1	TRBV7-9	CASSDTGGSTEAFF
NA	TRBJ2-1	TRBV13	CASSLLGHEQFF
NA	TRBJ2-2	TRBV29-1	CSVEDRTSANTGELFF
NA	TRBJ2-7	TRBV6-4	CASNSTATGAYEQYF
NA	TRBJ2-5	TRBV20-1	CSQMLPGLAGGPAETQYF
NA	TRBJ1-4	TRBV2	CASRQRGDEKLFF
NA	TRBJ1-1	TRBV20-1	CSAREGDRVWTEAFF
NA	TRBJ2-1	TRBV12-3/TRBV12-4	CASSLARGTSSNEQFF
NA	TRBJ2-7	TRBV7-9	CASSDRTEQYF
NA	TRBJ2-3	TRBV20-1	CSASPLPVRTDTQYF
NA	TRBJ2-2	TRBV12-3/TRBV12-4	CASTPDGPTGELFF
NA	TRBJ2-5	TRBV7-6	CASSRPAAGHQETQYF
NA	TRBJ2-2	TRBV13	CASSLAKNTGELFF
NA	TRBJ2-2	TRBV11-3	CASSRDRGHTGELFF
NA	TRBJ1-1	TRBV25-1	CASREGITEAFF
NA	TRBJ2-7	TRBV29-1	CSVEDLQATDEQYF
NA	TRBJ2-7	TRBV7-2	CASSLEGGSYEQYF
NA	TRBJ2-3	TRBV6-4	CASSETPAGGTDTQYF
NA	TRBJ2-7	TRBV3-1	CASSQDWGQFYEQYF
NA	TRBJ2-7	TRBV6-5	CASRIGTASSYEQYF
NA	TRBJ2-7	TRBV7-6	CASSPLVGGWYEQYF
medium-sized	TRBJ2-1	TRBV20-1	CSARDPGSPYNEQFF
NA	TRBJ2-1	TRBV29-1	CSVVGRARFYEQFF
NA	TRBJ2-3	TRBV7-2	CASSERAGGRDTQYF
NA	TRBJ2-7	TRBV23-1	CASCPQDPSTYEQYF
NA	TRBJ2-1	TRBV11-3	CASSPWTSGGNNEQFF
NA	TRBJ2-7	TRBV4-3	CASSQQTGEGYEQYF
NA	TRBJ2-7	TRBV9	CASSGQGLPYEQYF